These 10 T cell receptor beta chains came from one sample sequenced in a study of CD8 T cells in ankylosing spondylitis. TCRdb re-derived calls from the 5' RACE reads in MiXCR, one entry per CDR3 protein. The table lists about 360,000 distinct CDR3 sequences, roughly 20% of them singletons. The sequenced sample consisted of blood, either unsorted or a sorted T cell fraction (not recorded which). These receptors were obtained from a male donor with ankylosing spondylitis or in good health (not recorded which).

This clonotype appeared a few times. The chain uses TRBV27 and TRBJ2-7, with 12 bases aligning to TRBD2. V shed 6 bases, J shed 0 bases, and the junction held 9 bases outside the gene matches. The germline gives CDR1 MNHEY, CDR2 SMNVEV (reference sequence). This CDR3 region has 17 residues. The CDR3, as DNA: TGTGCCAGCAGCCCTAGCGGGGGGGCTTTAAACTCCTACGAGCAGTACTTC. Translated, it gives CASSPSGGALNSYEQYF.

The V call is TRBV19, the J call TRBJ1-5, with D hard to call. The germline V gene has CDR1 LNHDA and CDR2 SQIVND (reference sequence). V was trimmed by 3 bases and J by 11 bases, leaving 20 bases between them. The CDR3 spans 15 residues. The CDR3 DNA follows: TGTGCCAGTAGTATGGCAAGGCAGGCTCGAAGGGCCCAGCATTTT. Translating gives CASSMARQARRAQHF.

This clonotype turned up a few times. The V gene is TRBV10-3, the J gene TRBJ2-1; D ambiguous. This CDR3 spans 12 amino acids. V was pared by 0 bases and J by 5 bases, with 2 bases between. The germline gives CDR1 ENHRY, CDR2 SYGVKD. DNA of the CDR3: TGTGCCATCAGTGAGTCCCACAATGAGCAGTTCTTC. This gives the protein CAISESHNEQFF.

The chain has TRBV29-1 and TRBJ2-7, with a weak D call TRBD1 (7 bases). V was clipped by 3 bases and J by 7 bases, with 22 bases between them. CDR3 length: 15 residues. CDR1 SQVTM and CDR2 ANQGSEA come from the germline V gene. As DNA, the CDR3 is TGCAGCGTTGACCCAGGGGGGCAAGCCCGGGGAGAGCAGTACTTC. This encodes CSVDPGGQARGEQYF.

This chain uses TRBV9 with TRBJ2-7, with a possible D match to TRBD2 (5 bases). In germline, CDR1 is SGDLS, CDR2 YYNGEE. This CDR3 spans 15 amino acids. V lost 2 bases and J lost 0, with 12 bases in between. CDR3 amino acids: CASSVEGTYSYEQYF. The CDR3, as DNA: TGTGCCAGCAGCGTTGAGGGAACCTACTCCTACGAGCAGTACTTC.

The V gene is TRBV7-2, the J gene TRBJ2-3; no definite D call. Germline CDR1 and CDR2: SGHTA and FQGNSA. Deletions cut 6 bases from V and 6 bases from J, with 16 bases between. There are 14 residues in the CDR3. Here the CDR3 DNA reads TGTGCCAGCAGACCCGACGACCTCGAGGATACGCAGTATTTT. Translation: CASRPDDLEDTQYF.

The chain is built from TRBV28 and TRBJ2-1, with D maybe TRBD2 (5 bases). Germline V gene data show CDR1 as MDHEN and CDR2 as SYDVKM. The CDR3 length is 14 residues. Trimming left V 1 base short and J 4 bases short, with 8 bases between. The CDR3 sequence is CASSLYRGYNEQFF. The CDR3 DNA reads as TGTGCCAGCAGTTTATATCGAGGGTACAATGAGCAGTTCTTC.

This sequence joins TRBV24-1 and TRBJ2-7; 8 positions agree with TRBD1. This CDR3 has 16 residues. The junction had 10 bases not matched to a gene; V was cut back by 4 bases and J by 3 bases. CDR1 and CDR2 from the germline V gene are KGHDR and SFDVKD. The CDR3 region has the DNA TGTGCCACCAGTGACGACAGGGGAGAAAAGAGCTACGAGCAGTACTTC. The encoded protein is CATSDDRGEKSYEQYF.

A few counts support this clonotype. V and J are TRBV12-3 or TRBV12-4 and TRBJ2-2, with 8 bases fitting TRBD1. The CDR3 length is 17 residues. Trimming cost V 11 bases and J 6 bases; bases outside gene matches: 20. CDR3 amino acids: CASSRQGALVLPGELFF. The DNA for the CDR3 is TGTGCCTCAAGCCGGCAGGGGGCCTTGGTGCTTCCCGGGGAGCTGTTTTTT.

The chain links TRBV9 to TRBJ1-1; D is undetermined. V was trimmed by 0 bases and J by 4 bases, leaving 10 bases between them. The CDR3 loop spans 14 amino acids. Germline lookup yields CDR1 SGDLS and CDR2 YYNGEE. DNA of the CDR3: TGTGCCAGCAGCGTAGTTAGAGGCGGCACTGAAGCTTTCTTT. This gives the protein CASSVVRGGTEAFF.